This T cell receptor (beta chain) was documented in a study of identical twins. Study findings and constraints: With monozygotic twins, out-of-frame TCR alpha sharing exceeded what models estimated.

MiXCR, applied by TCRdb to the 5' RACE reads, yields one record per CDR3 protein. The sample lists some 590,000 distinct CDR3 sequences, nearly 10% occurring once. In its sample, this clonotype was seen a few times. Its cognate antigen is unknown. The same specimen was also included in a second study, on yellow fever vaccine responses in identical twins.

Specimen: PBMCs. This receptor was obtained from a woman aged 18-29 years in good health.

The CDR3 region is CASSLVSLRGAGTSGYEQYF. The CDR3 DNA sequence: TGTGCCAGCAGCTTAGTGTCCTTACGGGGCGCCGGGACTAGCGGCTACGAGCAGTACTTC. The chain employs TRBV11-2 and TRBJ2-7; the match to TRBD2 covers 11 bases. J was trimmed by 3 bases and V by 1 base; bases with no gene match: 17. The CDR3 runs 20 residues. Germline V gene lookup returns CDR1 SGHAT and CDR2 FQNNGV.